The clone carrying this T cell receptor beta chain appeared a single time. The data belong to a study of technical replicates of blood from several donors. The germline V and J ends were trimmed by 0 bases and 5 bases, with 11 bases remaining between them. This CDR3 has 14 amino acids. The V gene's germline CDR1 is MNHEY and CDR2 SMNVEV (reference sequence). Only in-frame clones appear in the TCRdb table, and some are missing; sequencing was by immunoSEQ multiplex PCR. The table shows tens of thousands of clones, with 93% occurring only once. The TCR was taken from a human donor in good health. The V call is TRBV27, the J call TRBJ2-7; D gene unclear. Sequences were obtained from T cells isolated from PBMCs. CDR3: CASSLSGVPHEQYF. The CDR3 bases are TGTGCCAGCAGTTTATCTGGAGTGCCCCACGAGCAGTACTTC.